The 21 T cell receptor beta chains below were found in one sample sequenced in a study of cytomegalovirus exposure and HLA in healthy donors. Primers included in the PCR were 60 Vbeta and 13 Jbeta primers. The assay was immunoSEQ multiplex PCR, and TCRdb's table has in-frame clones only and misses some. Counted here are 25,000 to 30,000 clones, about three fifths occurring once; the ten biggest clones make up roughly two fifths. The sample comprised PBMCs. The receptors derive from a male donor in good health and CMV-seropositive.

This clone showed up just a few times. The rearrangement uses TRBV11-2 and TRBJ1-2, with D possibly being TRBD1 (5 bases). The germline CDR1 and CDR2 sequences are SGHAT and FQNNGV. The CDR3 sequence is 12 residues long. The V and J ends lost 7 bases and 7 bases respectively, with 13 bases between them. The CDR3 loop reads CASNLVGAGYTF. As DNA, the CDR3 is TGTGCCAGCAACCTTGTTGGGGCTGGCTACACCTTC.

A few counts support this clone. The rearrangement links TRBV19 to TRBJ2-2; 8 nucleotides match TRBD2. This CDR3 comprises 16 residues. Germline V gene data show CDR1 as LNHDA and CDR2 as SQIVND (reference sequence). J gave up 2 bases and V 4 bases, and 6 bases lay outside the gene matches. This CDR3 is CASSTKLAVNTGELFF. The CDR3 DNA is TGTGCCAGTAGTACCAAACTAGCGGTCAACACCGGGGAGCTGTTTTTT.

The chain uses TRBV5-4 and TRBJ1-2; D is ambiguous. Trimming pared 0 bases from V and 3 bases from J, leaving 9 bases between. Germline CDR1 reads SGHNT; CDR2 reads YYREEE (reference sequence). This CDR3 is built from 14 residues. CDR3 DNA sequence: TGTGCCAGCAGCTTGGCGCGGGAGTACTATGGCTACACCTTC. Translated: CASSLAREYYGYTF.

The chain employs TRBV5-1 and TRBJ1-3, with D perhaps TRBD1 (5 bases). There are 13 residues in the CDR3. Germline V lookup: CDR1 SGHRS, CDR2 YFSETQ. V dropped 3 bases and J dropped 2 bases, with 6 bases sitting between them. The CDR3 protein is CASSSGPGNTIYF. The CDR3 bases are TGCGCCAGCAGCTCAGGGCCTGGAAACACCATATATTTT.

J is TRBJ2-7 and V is TRBV5-6; possibly TRBD2 for D (5 bases). The V gene's germline CDR1 is SGHDT and CDR2 YYEEEE. Trimming took off 5 bases at V and 4 bases at J, with 10 bases between the two ends. The CDR3 totals 12 residues. The CDR3 DNA reads as TGTGCCAGCAGTTCTCGGGGTTACGAGCAGTACTTC. Translated, it gives CASSSRGYEQYF.

The sample holds a few counts of this clone. The chain links TRBV5-6 to TRBJ2-1, with 9 nucleotides matching TRBD2. CDR3 size: 17 residues. Germline V gives CDR1 SGHDT, CDR2 YYEEEE. The J segment lost 2 bases and the V segment lost 1 base, leaving 7 bases of the junction unmatched. CDR3 coding DNA: TGTGCCAGCAGCTTGTATGGGGCGGGGGGGGCCTACAATGAGCAGTTCTTC. Protein product: CASSLYGAGGAYNEQFF.

The chain has TRBV14 and TRBJ1-2, with TRBD1 identical over 10 bases. The germline gives CDR1 SGHDN, CDR2 FVKESK. Losses at the gene ends were 4 bases for V and 8 bases for J; bases not matched to a gene: 4. This CDR3 has 13 residues. The CDR3 nucleotides read TGTGCCAGCAGCCCGGGACAGGGGTACGGCTACACCTTC. Residues: CASSPGQGYGYTF.

This clone was detected a few times. The chain is built from TRBV18 and TRBJ1-1, with a tentative D call TRBD1 (6 bases). V lost 4 bases to trimming and J lost 3 bases, with 12 bases between them. CDR1 and CDR2 (germline): KGHSH, LQKENI. CDR3 length: 14 amino acids. The CDR3 sequence is CASSRQARDTEAFF. The CDR3 DNA reads TGTGCCAGCTCACGACAGGCCAGGGACACTGAAGCTTTCTTT.

The CDR3 DNA reads as TGTGCCAGCAGTGAAGCGGGGCTAGCGGGGGGCAGAGATACGCAGTATTTT. Amino acids: CASSEAGLAGGRDTQYF. The chain combines TRBV6-1 with TRBJ2-3, with 11 nucleotides matching TRBD2. There are 17 residues in the CDR3. Germline V gene data show CDR1 as MNHNS and CDR2 as SASEGT. The V and J ends lost 0 bases and 5 bases, in that order; junction bases with no gene match: 7.

In this sample, this clone turned up a few times. This rearrangement joins TRBV5-6 to TRBJ1-4; 9 nucleotides match TRBD1. The CDR3 consists of 14 residues. V trimming: 3 bases; J trimming: 7 bases; junction bases outside the gene matches: 4. Germline CDR1 SGHDT, CDR2 YYEEEE. The CDR3 coding sequence is TGTGCCAGCAGCTCACAGGGGGCAAGTGAAAAACTGTTTTTT. Translation: CASSSQGASEKLFF.

As DNA, the CDR3 is TGTGCCAGCAGCGTTGAGAGCTCCTACGAGCAGTACTTC. Residues: CASSVESSYEQYF. The chain recombines TRBV9 with TRBJ2-7; D is unclear. Germline CDR1 is SGDLS and CDR2 is YYNGEE. This CDR3 has 13 residues. V lost 2 bases and J lost 0, with 6 bases in between.

This rearrangement joins TRBV6-5 to TRBJ2-7; 10 nucleotides line up with TRBD1. CDR1 and CDR2 (germline): MNHEY, SVGAGI. With 6 bases clipped from V and 0 bases from J, the junction kept 5 bases outside the gene matches. The CDR3 is made up of 15 amino acids. The CDR3 DNA is TGTGCCAGCAGACCGAGACAGGGGGCCTCCTACGAGCAGTACTTC. As protein: CASRPRQGASYEQYF.

This clone has more than one count but fewer than ten. The chain employs TRBV9 and TRBJ2-3; TRBD1 matches at 8 bases. V lost 0 bases and J lost 2; bases outside the gene matches: 5. Germline values: CDR1 SGDLS, CDR2 YYNGEE. The CDR3 loop spans 16 amino acids. The CDR3 region has the DNA TGTGCCAGCAGCGTAGCCAGGGGGCAAGACACAGATACGCAGTATTTT. It encodes CASSVARGQDTDTQYF.

This clone turned up a few times. The V gene is TRBV6-1, the J gene TRBJ1-6; D is unresolved. CDR1 is MNHNS, CDR2 SASEGT, per germline. The CDR3 totals 12 residues. V was pared by 7 bases and J by 9 bases, with 10 bases between. DNA of the CDR3: TGTGCCAGCAAAATATCTTTTTCACCCCTCCACTTT. Its protein product is CASKISFSPLHF.

The chain links TRBV23-1 to TRBJ1-4; TRBD1 agrees at 7 bases. Being an ORF, TRBV23-1 has a function that is uncertain. The ends lost 0 bases at V and 3 bases at J; junction bases unmatched: 4. This CDR3 comprises 16 residues. CDR3 nucleotide sequence: TGCGCCAGCAGTCAATCGAAGGGGACAGCTAATGAAAAACTGTTTTTT. Its translation is CASSQSKGTANEKLFF.

The chain has TRBV19 and TRBJ1-2; 9 bases are shared with TRBD1. The CDR3 has 13 residues. V lost 3 bases, J lost 13 bases, and 9 bases stayed unmatched. CDR1 and CDR2 (germline): LNHDA, SQIVND (reference sequence). The CDR3 region is CASSIAWTGEATF. The CDR3 bases are TGTGCCAGTAGTATCGCATGGACAGGGGAAGCCACCTTC. Using reference TRBV19 and TRBJ1-2 for the parts outside the CDR3, the full variable domain is DGGITQSPKYLFRKEGQNVTLSCEQNLNHDAMYWYRQDPGQGLRLIYYSQIVNDFQKGDIAEGYSVSREKKESFPLTVTSAQKNPTAFYLCASSIAWTGEATFGSGTRLTVV.

The chain joins TRBV20-1 to TRBJ1-1; TRBD1 might be the D (6 bases). V gave up 5 bases and J gave up 11 bases, with 15 bases separating them. This CDR3 region has 11 residues. CDR1 is DFQATT and CDR2 is SNEGSKA in the germline V gene (reference sequence). The CDR3 DNA follows: TGCAGTGCTGGCCCTAATGACAGGGCTTTCTTT. Translation: CSAGPNDRAFF.

This clone was found once. The chain couples TRBV7-6 to TRBJ1-1, with 7 positions matching TRBD1. Trimming cost V 5 bases and J 4 bases; bases outside gene matches: 4. Germline CDR1 and CDR2: SGHVS and FNYEAQ. The length of the CDR3 is 13 residues. The CDR3, as DNA: TGTGCCAGCAGCCTCACAGGGGTCACTGAAGCTTTCTTT. Its translation is CASSLTGVTEAFF.

This clone was seen more than once but under ten times. The rearrangement links TRBV9 to TRBJ2-5; maybe TRBD2 (5 bases). This CDR3 has 13 residues. Trimming took 1 base from V and 9 from J, leaving 13 bases between them. CDR1 and CDR2 from the germline V gene are SGDLS and YYNGEE. CDR3 in DNA: TGTGCCAGCAGCGTAAGTCCCGCCGGGGCCCAGTACTTC. It is translated as CASSVSPAGAQYF.

The chain recombines TRBV5-1 with TRBJ1-5, with D hard to call. In germline, CDR1 is SGHRS, CDR2 YFSETQ. This CDR3 has 16 residues. V lost 4 bases and J lost 3, with 17 bases in between. Here the CDR3 reads CASSPWGGGYNQPQHF. In DNA, the CDR3 is TGCGCCAGCAGCCCCTGGGGTGGAGGATACAATCAGCCCCAGCATTTT. Drawing the rest from reference TRBV5-1 and TRBJ1-5, the complete variable domain is KAGVTQTPRYLIKTRGQQVTLSCSPISGHRSVSWYQQTPGQGLQFLFEYFSETQRNKGNFPGRFSGRQFSNSRSEMNVSTLELGDSALYLCASSPWGGGYNQPQHFGDGTRLSIL.

The chain employs TRBV6-5 and TRBJ1-1; 9 nucleotides line up with TRBD1. The J segment lost 4 bases and the V segment lost 5 bases, leaving 2 bases of the junction unmatched. There are 13 residues in the CDR3. Germline CDR1 reads MNHEY; CDR2 reads SVGAGI. The CDR3 bases are TGTGCCAGCAGTGGGACAGGGACCACTGAAGCTTTCTTT. Amino acid sequence: CASSGTGTTEAFF.